These 15 T cell receptor beta chains came from one sample sequenced in a study of molecular identifiers for immune sequencing clone quantification. Via MiXCR, TCRdb re-called the PCR reads, giving one row per CDR3 protein. The sample lists around 480,000 distinct CDR3 sequences, roughly a fifth occurring once. Sequencing was carried out using naive CD8+ T cells from blood, with Jurkat cell RNA spiked in. Sample subset: FACS-sorted CD8+CD4-CCR7+CD45RA+ naive T cells. These receptors all stem from a human donor in good health. Some libraries in this study had Jurkat cell RNA spiked in.

To note about this clonotype: A much larger clone differs by one base, so this may be a read error. V gene TRBV4-3 combines with J gene TRBJ2-1; 7 bases map to TRBD1. The V segment lost 5 bases and the J segment 8 bases; nucleotides outside the gene matches: 3. The CDR3 has 12 amino acids. The germline V gene has CDR1 LGHNA and CDR2 YSLEER. The CDR3: CASSSTGYEQFF. The CDR3 nucleotides are TGCGCCAGCAGCTCGACAGGGTATGAGCAGTTCTTC.

In its sample, this clonotype was seen many times. V usage is TRBV12-3 or TRBV12-4 and J usage is TRBJ1-5; D not certain. V lost 6 bases, J lost 0 bases, and 9 bases lay in between. The CDR3 has 14 residues. The CDR3 DNA sequence: TGTGCCAGCAGGGACGGTTATAGCAATCAGCCCCAGCATTTT. This sequence encodes CASRDGYSNQPQHF.

As for this clonotype: A single base separates this from a much larger clone, so it may be a read error. The chain employs TRBV11-2 and TRBJ2-1; 8 bases are shared with TRBD2. The CDR3 totals 17 residues. The germline V gene encodes CDR1 SGHAT and CDR2 FQNNGV. V gave up 5 bases and J gave up 4 bases; unmatched junction bases: 13. CDR3 protein: CASSPARDSGVYNEQFF. DNA of the CDR3: TGTGCCAGCAGCCCCGCTCGTGATAGCGGGGTTTACAATGAGCAGTTCTTC. The variable domain in full, with the rest retrieved from reference TRBV11-2 and TRBJ2-1, is EAGVAQSPRYKIIEKRQSVAFWCNPISGHATLYWYQQILGQGPKLLIQFQNNGVVDDSQLPKDRFSAERLKGVDSTLKIQPAKLEDSAVYLCASSPARDSGVYNEQFFGPGTRLTVL.

This clonotype appeared a few times. The gene calls are TRBV27 and TRBJ2-1; D might be TRBD1 (5 bases). The CDR3 has 13 amino acids. Germline V gene sequence: CDR1 MNHEY, CDR2 SMNVEV (reference sequence). Trimming took off 8 bases at V and 5 bases at J, with 13 bases between the two ends. The CDR3, as DNA: TGTGCCAGCTCAGATAGGGGCCACAATGAGCAGTTCTTC. Translated: CASSDRGHNEQFF.

This CDR3 reads CAWERGTDEQFF. DNA for the CDR3: TGTGCCTGGGAGAGGGGGACCGATGAGCAGTTCTTC. The gene calls are TRBV30 and TRBJ2-1; perhaps TRBD1 as D (6 bases). The CDR3 consists of 12 residues. Germline V gene lookup returns CDR1 GTSNPN and CDR2 SVGIG (reference sequence). With 5 bases removed from V and 8 bases from J, the gap between germline ends came to 13 bases.

This clonotype was picked up many times. The chain links TRBV20-1 to TRBJ2-7; D is possibly TRBD1 (6 bases). The CDR3 loop spans 15 amino acids. Trimming removed 6 bases from V and 2 bases from J, with 20 bases in between. Per the germline V gene, CDR1 is DFQATT and CDR2 is SNEGSKA (reference sequence). Here the CDR3 reads CSAVPYGTYPYEQYF. CDR3 in DNA: TGCAGTGCCGTTCCGTACGGGACATACCCCTACGAGCAGTACTTC.

This clonotype appeared many times. The chain carries TRBV4-1 and TRBJ2-3; a weak D match, TRBD2 (7 bases). With 1 base removed from V and 12 bases from J, the gap between germline ends came to 17 bases. The CDR3 is 14 amino acids. Germline-derived CDR1 and CDR2 are MGHRA and YSYEKL. CDR3: CASSQAGGAAIQYF. The CDR3 coding sequence is TGCGCCAGCAGCCAAGCGGGGGGCGCCGCCATACAGTATTTT.

To note about this clonotype: A much larger clone differs from this one at a single base, so this may be a read error. V and J are TRBV2 and TRBJ1-1, with D unresolved. This CDR3 region has 12 residues. Germline loops: CDR1 SNHLY, CDR2 FYNNEI. CDR3 in DNA: TGTGCCAGTAATCGCCAGAACACTGAAGCTCTCTTT. This encodes CASNRQNTEALF.

The chain couples TRBV12-3 or TRBV12-4 to TRBJ1-1; the match to TRBD1 covers 7 bases. The CDR3 sequence is 12 residues long. The V gene end was trimmed by 10 bases and the J gene end by 7 bases; junction bases not matched to a gene: 9. This CDR3 is CATTGGDSEAFF. The CDR3 nucleotides read TGTGCCACCACGGGGGGGGACAGTGAAGCTTTCTTT.

This clonotype came up many times. This chain links TRBV7-9 with TRBJ2-3; possible D gene TRBD1, 5 bases. The CDR3 runs 15 residues. In germline, CDR1 is SEHNR, CDR2 FQNEAQ (reference sequence). V was trimmed by 4 bases and J by 2 bases, leaving 13 bases between them. Written as DNA, the CDR3 is TGTGCCAGCAGCTCTGGGGCAGGGATCACAGATACGCAGTATTTT. This encodes CASSSGAGITDTQYF.

The chain recombines TRBV10-2 with TRBJ1-5; D unresolved. This CDR3 has 14 residues. Trimming stripped 3 bases from V and 1 base from J, with 7 bases between. The V gene's germline CDR1 is WSHSY and CDR2 SAAADI. The CDR3 here is CASSDAGSNQPQHF. The CDR3 coding sequence is TGCGCCAGCAGTGATGCCGGGAGCAATCAGCCCCAGCATTTT.

In the case of this clonotype: Germline and junction disagree at one end, which may indicate a read error. J is TRBJ2-5 and V is TRBV12-3 or TRBV12-4; no clear D gene. This CDR3 region has 14 residues. The CDR3 reads CASSLFRDAESQYF. The CDR3 DNA is TGTGCCAGCAGTTTATTTCGTGACGCAGAGTCCCAGTACTTC.

This clonotype appeared many times. V gene TRBV7-2 combines with J gene TRBJ2-1; 10 bases line up with TRBD2. Germline V gives CDR1 SGHTA, CDR2 FQGNSA. The trim removed 5 bases at V and 4 bases at J, leaving 5 bases unmatched. The CDR3 totals 15 residues. CDR3 protein: CASSVSSGGYNEQFF. CDR3 bases: TGTGCCAGCAGCGTTTCTAGCGGGGGTTACAATGAGCAGTTCTTC.

The V gene is TRBV7-9, the J gene TRBJ2-3, with TRBD2 as a possible D gene (5 bases). The V gene lost 8 bases and the J gene lost 1 base, with 28 bases spanning the gap. Per the germline V gene, CDR1 is SEHNR and CDR2 is FQNEAQ (reference sequence). CDR3 length: 19 residues. This CDR3 reads CASGSTLSGDLLGTDTQYF. The CDR3 DNA reads as TGTGCCAGCGGCTCCACCCTGAGCGGCGACCTGCTAGGCACAGATACGCAGTATTTT.

The gene calls are TRBV19 and TRBJ1-1, with no clear D. V gave up 3 bases and J gave up 4 bases, with 9 bases separating them. Germline V gives CDR1 LNHDA, CDR2 SQIVND (reference sequence). The CDR3 has 13 amino acids. The CDR3 here is CASSIPGPTEAFF. CDR3 sequence (DNA): TGTGCCAGTAGTATTCCCGGCCCCACTGAAGCTTTCTTT.